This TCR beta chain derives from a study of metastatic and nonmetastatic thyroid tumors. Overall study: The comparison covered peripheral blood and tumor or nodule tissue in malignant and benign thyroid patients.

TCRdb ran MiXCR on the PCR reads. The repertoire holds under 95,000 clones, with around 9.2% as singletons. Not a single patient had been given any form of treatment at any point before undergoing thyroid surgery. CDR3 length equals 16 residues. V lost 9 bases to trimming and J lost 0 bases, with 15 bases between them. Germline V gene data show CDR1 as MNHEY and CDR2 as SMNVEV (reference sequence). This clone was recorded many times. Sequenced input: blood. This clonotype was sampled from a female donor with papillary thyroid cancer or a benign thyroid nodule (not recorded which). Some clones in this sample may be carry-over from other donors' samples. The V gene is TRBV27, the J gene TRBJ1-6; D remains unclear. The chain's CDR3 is CASSWVLGSYNSPLHF. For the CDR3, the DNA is TGTGCCAGTTCGTGGGTGTTGGGCTCCTATAATTCACCCCTCCACTTT.